One and the same sample provided the 25 T cell receptor beta chains below, sequenced in a study of blood T cell repertoires in COVID-19. Profiled with immunoSEQ multiplex PCR; TCRdb holds only in-frame clones, not every one. The sample shows approximately 490,000 clones, 75% to 90% of them seen only once. Sequencing was carried out using PBMCs or T cells enriched from blood (not recorded which). Receptors originate from a woman aged 55-69 years who had recovered from COVID-19.

V usage is TRBV3-1 (or the pseudogene TRBV3-2) and J usage is TRBJ2-3; possible D gene TRBD2, 6 bases. Looked up from germline, CDR1 is LGHDT and CDR2 is YNNKEL (reference sequence). The CDR3 runs 17 residues. The V end was cut by 4 bases, the J end by 0 bases, with 17 bases between. The CDR3 spells CASSPGGSGPSTDTQYF. In DNA form, the CDR3 reads TGTGCCAGCAGCCCGGGCGGTAGCGGACCTAGCACAGATACGCAGTATTTT.

This clone was recorded only once. The chain uses TRBV2 and TRBJ2-3; D may be TRBD1 (5 bases). The CDR3 is made up of 12 amino acids. Trimming removed 7 bases at V and 6 bases at J, with 11 bases between. In germline, CDR1 is SNHLY, CDR2 FYNNEI. CDR3 loop: CASKGSWDTQYF. CDR3 nucleotides: TGTGCCAGCAAGGGGTCTTGGGATACGCAGTATTTT.

The chain uses TRBV9 and TRBJ1-4, with D unclear. Per germline, CDR1 SGDLS and CDR2 YYNGEE. Trimming took off 4 bases at V and 8 bases at J, with 15 bases between the two ends. The CDR3 has 14 amino acids. DNA of the CDR3: TGTGCCAGCAGCCCCGAAGGAGGGAGCGAAAAACTGTTTTTT. Translating it yields CASSPEGGSEKLFF.

This clone is a singleton in its sample. The chain is built from TRBV24-1 and TRBJ2-2; D is possibly TRBD1 (5 bases). CDR1 is KGHDR and CDR2 is SFDVKD in the germline V gene. The V end lost 1 base, the J end lost 6 bases, and 5 bases lay between the germline ends. The CDR3 consists of 13 residues. CDR3 sequence reads: CATSDLGAGELFF. The CDR3 DNA reads TGTGCCACCAGTGATTTAGGGGCCGGGGAGCTGTTTTTT.

The gene calls are TRBV30 and TRBJ1-2; no firm D call. Per germline, CDR1 GTSNPN and CDR2 SVGIG (reference sequence). CDR3 length: 14 amino acids. The V gene lost 2 bases and the J gene lost 1 base, with 11 bases spanning the gap. Here the CDR3 DNA reads TGTGCCTGGAGTCCATTTTCCAGTAACTATGGCTACACCTTC. The encoded protein is CAWSPFSSNYGYTF.

Written as DNA, the CDR3 is TGTGCCAGCAGCCGCAGCGGGGGTGGGACTGAAGCTTTCTTT. Translated: CASSRSGGGTEAFF. The chain couples TRBV3-1 (or the pseudogene TRBV3-2) to TRBJ1-1; tentative D call: TRBD1 (5 bases). Trimming removed 4 bases at V and 5 bases at J, with 14 bases between. The CDR3 loop spans 14 amino acids. Germline V lookup: CDR1 LGHDT, CDR2 YNNKEL (reference sequence).

The V and J genes are TRBV11-2 and TRBJ2-2; 7 bases are shared with TRBD2. Trimming cost V 5 bases and J 6 bases; bases outside gene matches: 12. The germline V gene encodes CDR1 SGHAT and CDR2 FQNNGV. This CDR3 has 16 amino acids. CDR3 loop: CASSRRLAGDAGELFF. CDR3 coding DNA: TGTGCCAGCAGCCGGAGACTAGCTGGGGATGCCGGGGAGCTGTTTTTT. The full variable domain, completed using reference TRBV11-2 and TRBJ2-2, is EAGVAQSPRYKIIEKRQSVAFWCNPISGHATLYWYQQILGQGPKLLIQFQNNGVVDDSQLPKDRFSAERLKGVDSTLKIQPAKLEDSAVYLCASSRRLAGDAGELFFGEGSRLTVL.

V gene TRBV25-1 combines with J gene TRBJ1-3; D may be TRBD1 (6 bases). V lost 4 bases, J lost 4 bases, and 14 bases lay in between. Germline V gene sequence: CDR1 MGHDK, CDR2 SYGVNS. The length of the CDR3 is 15 residues. The chain's CDR3 is CASSAPGAWGNTIYF. CDR3 nucleotide sequence: TGTGCCAGCAGTGCCCCAGGGGCCTGGGGAAACACCATATATTTT.

The chain has TRBV7-2 and TRBJ2-3, with 9 nucleotides matching TRBD2. The CDR3 extends over 18 amino acids. V dropped 0 bases and J dropped 4; count of bases not matched to a gene: 11. Germline CDR1 reads SGHTA; CDR2 reads FQGNSA. CDR3 in DNA: TGTGCCAGCAGCTTAGCGGAGTTAGCGGGGGCTGGGTCAGATACGCAGTATTTT. As protein: CASSLAELAGAGSDTQYF.

This chain uses TRBV28 with TRBJ1-6; a possible D gene is TRBD1 (6 bases). The germline V and J ends were trimmed by 7 bases and 0 bases, with 16 bases remaining between them. The CDR3 is made up of 17 amino acids. CDR1 MDHEN and CDR2 SYDVKM come from the germline V gene. The CDR3 region is CASIASLGASYNSPLHF. The CDR3 bases are TGTGCCAGCATAGCGAGCTTGGGGGCCTCCTATAATTCACCCCTCCACTTT.

The rearrangement links TRBV18 to TRBJ1-2; 8 positions agree with TRBD1. CDR3 length equals 16 residues. J lost 0 bases, V lost 4 bases, and 7 bases had no gene match. Germline V gene lookup returns CDR1 KGHSH and CDR2 LQKENI. The CDR3 sequence: CASSLRTGQANYGYTF. The CDR3 DNA reads as TGTGCCAGCTCACTCCGGACAGGGCAAGCTAACTATGGCTACACCTTC.

V is TRBV28 and J is TRBJ1-4; 10 bases are a match to TRBD1. CDR1 and CDR2 (germline): MDHEN, SYDVKM. The V and J ends lost 4 bases and 10 bases, in that order; junction bases with no gene match: 15. The CDR3 consists of 17 residues. The DNA for the CDR3 is TGTGCCAGCAGTTCACAAACTAGGACAGGGGGGTTAGGAAAACTGTTTTTT. It translates to CASSSQTRTGGLGKLFF.

This rearrangement joins TRBV2 to TRBJ2-5; no firm D call. The germline V and J ends were trimmed by 9 bases and 1 base, with 12 bases remaining between them. The CDR3 runs to 13 residues. The germline V gene has CDR1 SNHLY and CDR2 FYNNEI. CDR3 in amino acids: CASTIQIQETQYF. CDR3 nucleotides: TGTGCCAGTACCATCCAGATCCAAGAGACCCAGTACTTC.

The gene calls are TRBV30 and TRBJ2-3; 9 nucleotides line up with TRBD2. CDR3 length: 15 residues. Germline V gene data show CDR1 as GTSNPN and CDR2 as SVGIG (reference sequence). The V segment lost 0 bases and the J segment 5 bases; nucleotides outside the gene matches: 6. CDR3 sequence reads: CAWSVSAGGRDTQYF. The CDR3, as DNA: TGTGCCTGGAGTGTAAGCGCGGGGGGGCGAGATACGCAGTATTTT.

The chain joins TRBV21-1 to TRBJ2-7; no check of the table's D call, TRBD1, against the DNA was made. TRBV21-1 constitutes a pseudogene. This CDR3 contains 15 residues. The CDR3 region is CASSKVPGPTDEQYV. The CDR3 region has the DNA TGTGCCAGCAGCAAAGTCCCAGGGCCGACCGACGAGCAGTACGTC.

The J gene is TRBJ1-6, the V gene TRBV4-2; 11 bases map to TRBD1. After removal of 3 bases from V and 9 bases from J, the junction contained 13 bases not matched to a gene. Germline assignment: CDR1 LGHNA and CDR2 YNFKEQ. CDR3 length: 18 amino acids. The CDR3 region has the DNA TGTGCCAGCAGCCAGGAGGACCTTACCGGGACAGGGGGTTCACCCCTCCACTTT. This gives the protein CASSQEDLTGTGGSPLHF.

The chain carries TRBV7-9 and TRBJ1-1; the D gene is possibly TRBD1 (6 bases). Trimming removed 2 bases from V and 0 bases from J, with 10 bases in between. The germline V gene has CDR1 SEHNR and CDR2 FQNEAQ (reference sequence). The CDR3 runs 15 residues. The CDR3 coding sequence is TGTGCCAGCAGCTTATACGAGGGGGTGAACACTGAAGCTTTCTTT. Amino acid sequence: CASSLYEGVNTEAFF.

CDR3 in amino acids: CASSQVGTSGNTIYF. Here the CDR3 DNA reads TGTGCCAGCAGCCAAGTCGGGACTTCTGGAAACACCATATATTTT. The chain couples TRBV3-1 (or the pseudogene TRBV3-2) to TRBJ1-3, with D perhaps matching TRBD1 (5 bases). Germline V CDR1 and CDR2: LGHDT, YNNKEL (reference sequence). Between the trimmed V and J ends, which lost 1 base and 1 base, there was a span of 8 bases. The CDR3 loop spans 15 amino acids.

V usage is TRBV19 and J usage is TRBJ2-5; TRBD2 agrees at 11 bases. This CDR3 comprises 15 residues. The trim removed 1 base at V and 5 bases at J, leaving 3 bases unmatched. Germline V CDR1 and CDR2: LNHDA, SQIVND (reference sequence). CDR3 nucleotide sequence: TGTGCCAGTAGTATAGGGTCTAGCGGGGGGGAGACCCAGTACTTC. It specifies CASSIGSSGGETQYF.

The V gene is TRBV6-5, the J gene TRBJ1-1; 11 nucleotides align to TRBD1. CDR3 size: 13 residues. Germline trimming cut 6 bases from V and 11 bases from J; bases unmatched to any gene: 8. Germline lookup yields CDR1 MNHEY and CDR2 SVGAGI. The CDR3 bases are TGTGCCAGCAGAGGACAGGGGGCTCTAGGGGCTTTCTTT. Encoded protein: CASRGQGALGAFF.

The chain recombines TRBV7-6 with TRBJ1-6; a possible D gene is TRBD1 (5 bases). The CDR3 length is 14 residues. CDR1 and CDR2 (germline): SGHVS, FNYEAQ. Trimming removed 6 bases at V and 4 bases at J, with 10 bases between. The CDR3 reads CASRQAAYNSPLHF. DNA for the CDR3: TGTGCCAGCAGACAGGCCGCTTATAATTCACCCCTCCACTTT.

The rearrangement joins TRBV10-2 to TRBJ2-7; 8 positions agree with TRBD2. The CDR3 runs to 13 residues. After removal of 4 bases from V and 4 bases from J, the junction contained 3 bases not matched to a gene. The germline V gene encodes CDR1 WSHSY and CDR2 SAAADI. CDR3 bases: TGCGCCAGCAGTGGCCAGCGGGGGTACGAGCAGTACGTC. This translates into CASSGQRGYEQYV.

CDR3 in amino acids: CATSRGNSGNTIYF. The CDR3 DNA reads TGTGCCACCAGCAGGGGCAACTCTGGAAACACCATATATTTT. The chain carries TRBV15 and TRBJ1-3, with D uncertain. This CDR3 is built from 14 residues. Germline V gives CDR1 LNHNV, CDR2 YYDKDF (reference sequence). V was clipped by 3 bases and J by 0 bases, with 6 bases between them.

The chain uses TRBV10-3 and TRBJ1-5; weak D call: TRBD1 (6 bases). Trimming left V 3 bases short and J 2 bases short, with 11 bases between. Germline CDR1 ENHRY, CDR2 SYGVKD. The CDR3 covers 15 residues. CDR3 region: CAISETGLGNQPQHF. The CDR3 nucleotides read TGTGCCATCAGTGAAACAGGGCTGGGCAATCAGCCCCAGCATTTT.

The chain has TRBV7-9 and TRBJ1-1; D may be TRBD1 (5 bases). This CDR3 spans 14 amino acids. Germline V gives CDR1 SEHNR, CDR2 FQNEAQ (reference sequence). With 1 base removed from V and 4 bases from J, the gap between germline ends came to 10 bases. The CDR3 spells CASSLEGVRTEAFF. In DNA form, the CDR3 reads TGTGCCAGCAGCTTAGAAGGGGTTCGCACTGAAGCTTTCTTT.